There are many counts of the clone carrying this T cell receptor beta chain. The antigen remains unidentified. MiXCR, run by TCRdb on the reads, gives a single entry per CDR3 protein. The profile covers roughly 240,000 distinct CDR3 sequences, with under 8.5% appearing a single time and around 6% taken by the ten largest. This sample stems from a study of T cell repertoires in cytomegalovirus infection. Across the whole study: Indications of both CMV infection and matching HLA type were provided by public TCR beta signatures.

Whole-study results and caveats: Predominance within the ex vivo response was attributable to HLA-C-restricted CMV-specific TCR beta clonotypes. Individuals carrying CMV plus the relevant HLA were identified by cumulative frequency of public TCR beta families.

CDR3 length equals 15 residues. Per germline, CDR1 SGHAT and CDR2 FQNNGV. Trimming shortened V by 2 bases and J by 0 bases, and 8 bases separated the two germline ends. The chain combines TRBV11-2 with TRBJ2-4; D is ambiguous. The sample taken for sequencing was PBMCs. The clonotype originates from a human donor in good health (CMV status not recorded). Some clones in this sample may be carry-over from other donors' samples. The CDR3 is CASSLRNTAKNIQYF. The CDR3 DNA is TGTGCCAGCAGCTTACGGAACACAGCCAAAAACATTCAGTACTTC.